The next 21 T cell receptor beta chains were all read from a single sample in a study of metastatic and nonmetastatic thyroid tumors. None of the patients had undergone any treatment ahead of thyroid surgery. TCRdb re-called the PCR reads through MiXCR. The table has around 7,000 clones, roughly 35% seen once. Sequences were obtained from adjacent normal tissue. These receptors all stem from a female donor with papillary thyroid cancer or a benign thyroid nodule (not recorded which). Some clones in this sample may be carry-over from other donors' samples.

V usage is TRBV27 and J usage is TRBJ2-3; 8 bases are shared with TRBD2. This CDR3 comprises 14 residues. J gave up 4 bases and V 2 bases, and 2 bases lay outside the gene matches. Germline values: CDR1 MNHEY, CDR2 SMNVEV (reference sequence). The CDR3 spells CASSLSGSPDTQYF. DNA of the CDR3: TGTGCCAGCAGTTTAAGCGGGAGCCCAGATACGCAGTATTTT.

The chain has TRBV5-1 and TRBJ1-2, with no clear D. The length of the CDR3 is 14 residues. The germline CDR1 and CDR2 sequences are SGHRS and YFSETQ. The germline V and J ends were trimmed by 0 bases and 4 bases, with 10 bases remaining between them. The CDR3 is CASSLVEVFYGYTF. CDR3 nucleotide sequence: TGCGCCAGCAGCTTGGTCGAGGTATTCTATGGCTACACCTTC.

This rearrangement joins TRBV12-3 or TRBV12-4 to TRBJ1-6; 8 bases are a match to TRBD1. The trim removed 5 bases at V and 10 bases at J, leaving 19 bases unmatched. The CDR3 consists of 18 residues. The CDR3 DNA reads as TGTGCCAGCAGTGCAAACCCCGGGACAGGACGACCGGGGTCACCCCTCCACTTT. This encodes CASSANPGTGRPGSPLHF.

The rearrangement joins TRBV15 to TRBJ2-7; 9 nucleotides line up with TRBD2. CDR1 and CDR2 from the germline V gene are LNHNV and YYDKDF (reference sequence). The CDR3 covers 13 residues. With V trimmed by 2 bases and J by 7 bases, 3 bases remained unmatched. The CDR3 DNA reads TGTGCCACCAGCAGAATAGCGGGAGAAGAGCAGTACTTC. Translation: CATSRIAGEEQYF.

This clone was counted once. The rearrangement joins TRBV5-1 to TRBJ1-6; the D gene is possibly TRBD1 (5 bases). Germline CDR1 SGHRS, CDR2 YFSETQ. The V gene lost 1 base and the J gene lost 10 bases, with 15 bases spanning the gap. This CDR3 contains 15 residues. CDR3 coding DNA: TGCGCCAGCAGCTTGCGGTCAGGGACCGGGTCACCCCTCCACTTT. Translating gives CASSLRSGTGSPLHF. The complete variable domain, with remaining parts taken from reference TRBV5-1 and TRBJ1-6, reads KAGVTQTPRYLIKTRGQQVTLSCSPISGHRSVSWYQQTPGQGLQFLFEYFSETQRNKGNFPGRFSGRQFSNSRSEMNVSTLELGDSALYLCASSLRSGTGSPLHFGNGTRLTVT.

This clone has more than one count but fewer than ten. V gene TRBV27 combines with J gene TRBJ1-6; a weak D match, TRBD1 (6 bases). Germline values: CDR1 MNHEY, CDR2 SMNVEV (reference sequence). The CDR3 sequence is 15 residues long. The V gene lost 7 bases and the J gene lost 8 bases, with 18 bases spanning the gap. The CDR3 is CASTSLGAGDSPLHF. DNA of the CDR3: TGTGCCAGCACCTCCCTGGGGGCAGGCGATTCACCCCTCCACTTT.

This chain uses TRBV20-1 with TRBJ2-7; tentatively, D is TRBD2 (6 bases). The CDR3 contains 14 residues. From germline, CDR1 is DFQATT and CDR2 SNEGSKA (reference sequence). V lost 6 bases and J lost 6, with 21 bases in between. The CDR3, as DNA: TGCAGTGCCACCCCTTTGGGGGGTAGCTCCGAGCAGTACTTC. This encodes CSATPLGGSSEQYF.

This clone counts as large (0.1 to 1%). Written as DNA, the CDR3 is TGTGCCAGCAGCTTACACGGGGAAAAACTGTTTTTT. It codes for CASSLHGEKLFF. The chain employs TRBV7-2 and TRBJ1-4; D remains unclear. Germline values: CDR1 SGHTA, CDR2 FQGNSA. V was shortened by 2 bases and J by 8 bases, with 6 bases between the two germline ends. This CDR3 is 12 amino acids long.

This clone was detected a few times. The chain links TRBV28 to TRBJ1-5; D not resolved. Germline assignment: CDR1 MDHEN and CDR2 SYDVKM. This CDR3 is built from 13 residues. The V end lost 3 bases, the J end lost 7 bases, and 10 bases lay between the germline ends. This CDR3 reads CASSFSVVQPQHF. The DNA of the CDR3 is TGTGCCAGCAGTTTCTCAGTGGTCCAGCCCCAGCATTTT.

This clone has just a few counts. This chain links TRBV6-2 or TRBV6-3 with TRBJ2-1; D is unclear. V was clipped by 2 bases and J by 15 bases, with 17 bases between them. Looked up from germline, CDR1 is MNHEY and CDR2 is SVGEGT. This CDR3 has 13 residues. As DNA, the CDR3 is TGTGCCAGCAGTTACGCCGGTTCGGTCACGTCGTTCTTC. It is translated as CASSYAGSVTSFF.

The chain combines TRBV28 with TRBJ2-5; D may match TRBD1 or TRBD2 (5 bases each). CDR1 and CDR2 (germline): MDHEN, SYDVKM. Trimming shortened V by 8 bases and J by 3 bases, and 16 bases separated the two germline ends. CDR3 length equals 14 residues. The CDR3 coding sequence is TGTGCCAGCTCCCCTCGGGGCCGTGAAGAGACCCAGTACTTC. This translates into CASSPRGREETQYF.

The rearrangement links TRBV20-1 to TRBJ2-7; D is unclear. The CDR3 extends over 14 amino acids. V was pared by 6 bases and J by 1 base, with 16 bases between. Per germline, CDR1 DFQATT and CDR2 SNEGSKA (reference sequence). The CDR3, as DNA: TGCAGTGCAGATACACCCTCGCAATCCTACGAGCAGTACTTC. As protein: CSADTPSQSYEQYF.

The gene calls are TRBV28 and TRBJ2-5; TRBD1 might be the D (6 bases). Per germline, CDR1 MDHEN and CDR2 SYDVKM. The V end was cut by 6 bases, the J end by 5 bases, with 19 bases between. The CDR3 covers 15 residues. CDR3 in amino acids: CASSRRGQAWETQYF. CDR3 in DNA: TGTGCCAGCAGCCGCAGGGGCCAAGCGTGGGAGACCCAGTACTTC.

On this clone: One junction end disagrees with the germline gene, perhaps due to a read error. The genes are TRBV11-2 and TRBJ1-5; tentatively, D is TRBD1 (5 bases). Germline V gene data show CDR1 as SGHAT and CDR2 as FQNNGV. The CDR3 extends over 14 amino acids. The CDR3 spells CASNRAGSNQPEHF. CDR3 coding DNA: TGTGCCAGCAACCGTGCAGGGAGCAATCAGCCCGAGCATTTT.

This chain links TRBV7-2 with TRBJ2-7, with TRBD2 identical over 8 bases. The germline gives CDR1 SGHTA, CDR2 FQGNSA. The V gene end was trimmed by 2 bases and the J gene end by 3 bases; junction bases not matched to a gene: 0. CDR3 size: 13 residues. In DNA, the CDR3 is TGTGCCAGCAGCTTAAGCGGGGGCTACGAGCAGTACTTC. This translates into CASSLSGGYEQYF.

The rearrangement uses TRBV24-1 and TRBJ2-7; the match to TRBD1 covers 9 bases. V gave up 3 bases and J gave up 3 bases; unmatched junction bases: 2. The CDR3 has 14 residues. CDR1 and CDR2 (germline): KGHDR, SFDVKD. This CDR3 reads CATSDRQGDYEQYF. The CDR3 DNA sequence: TGTGCCACCAGTGATCGACAGGGGGACTACGAGCAGTACTTC.

This clone was observed once. The chain employs TRBV20-1 and TRBJ1-1; D gene ambiguous. Deletions cut 2 bases from V and 1 base from J, with 2 bases between. Germline CDR1 is DFQATT and CDR2 is SNEGSKA (reference sequence). CDR3 length equals 11 residues. The CDR3 nucleotides read TGCAGTGCTAGACAGAACACTGAAGCTTTCTTT. This translates into CSARQNTEAFF.

This clone was seen a few times. J is TRBJ1-2 and V is TRBV6-1, with D possibly matching TRBD1 (6 bases). V was pared by 5 bases and J by 0 bases, with 13 bases between. The length of the CDR3 is 15 residues. Germline assignment: CDR1 MNHNS and CDR2 SASEGT. The CDR3 DNA sequence: TGTGCCAGCAGTCTCCGGGACATCCCTAACTATGGCTACACCTTC. This codes for CASSLRDIPNYGYTF.

The gene calls are TRBV28 and TRBJ2-7, with D possibly TRBD2 on 5 matching bases. CDR1 and CDR2 (germline): MDHEN, SYDVKM. The CDR3 has 15 residues. Trimming took off 6 bases at V and 3 bases at J, with 18 bases between the two ends. The CDR3 region has the DNA TGTGCCAGCAGGAGGTCTGGAGGAGTAGGCTACGAGCAGTACTTC. Protein sequence: CASRRSGGVGYEQYF.

The gene calls are TRBV7-9 and TRBJ1-5, with a tentative D call TRBD1 (6 bases). V was cut by 5 bases and J by 0 bases, with 11 bases left in between. Germline V CDR1 and CDR2: SEHNR, FQNEAQ (reference sequence). The CDR3 is made up of 15 amino acids. The CDR3 region is CASSLGQFSNQPQHF. CDR3 bases: TGTGCCAGCAGCCTCGGACAGTTTAGCAATCAGCCCCAGCATTTT.

This chain joins TRBV7-2 and TRBJ1-4, with TRBD1 identical over 9 bases. Germline values: CDR1 SGHTA, CDR2 FQGNSA. V was pared by 3 bases and J by 5 bases, with 4 bases of the junction left unmatched. The CDR3 sequence is 15 residues long. CDR3 DNA: TGTGCCAGCAGCTTCACAGGGGGCGCGAATGAAAAACTGTTTTTT. Its translation: CASSFTGGANEKLFF.